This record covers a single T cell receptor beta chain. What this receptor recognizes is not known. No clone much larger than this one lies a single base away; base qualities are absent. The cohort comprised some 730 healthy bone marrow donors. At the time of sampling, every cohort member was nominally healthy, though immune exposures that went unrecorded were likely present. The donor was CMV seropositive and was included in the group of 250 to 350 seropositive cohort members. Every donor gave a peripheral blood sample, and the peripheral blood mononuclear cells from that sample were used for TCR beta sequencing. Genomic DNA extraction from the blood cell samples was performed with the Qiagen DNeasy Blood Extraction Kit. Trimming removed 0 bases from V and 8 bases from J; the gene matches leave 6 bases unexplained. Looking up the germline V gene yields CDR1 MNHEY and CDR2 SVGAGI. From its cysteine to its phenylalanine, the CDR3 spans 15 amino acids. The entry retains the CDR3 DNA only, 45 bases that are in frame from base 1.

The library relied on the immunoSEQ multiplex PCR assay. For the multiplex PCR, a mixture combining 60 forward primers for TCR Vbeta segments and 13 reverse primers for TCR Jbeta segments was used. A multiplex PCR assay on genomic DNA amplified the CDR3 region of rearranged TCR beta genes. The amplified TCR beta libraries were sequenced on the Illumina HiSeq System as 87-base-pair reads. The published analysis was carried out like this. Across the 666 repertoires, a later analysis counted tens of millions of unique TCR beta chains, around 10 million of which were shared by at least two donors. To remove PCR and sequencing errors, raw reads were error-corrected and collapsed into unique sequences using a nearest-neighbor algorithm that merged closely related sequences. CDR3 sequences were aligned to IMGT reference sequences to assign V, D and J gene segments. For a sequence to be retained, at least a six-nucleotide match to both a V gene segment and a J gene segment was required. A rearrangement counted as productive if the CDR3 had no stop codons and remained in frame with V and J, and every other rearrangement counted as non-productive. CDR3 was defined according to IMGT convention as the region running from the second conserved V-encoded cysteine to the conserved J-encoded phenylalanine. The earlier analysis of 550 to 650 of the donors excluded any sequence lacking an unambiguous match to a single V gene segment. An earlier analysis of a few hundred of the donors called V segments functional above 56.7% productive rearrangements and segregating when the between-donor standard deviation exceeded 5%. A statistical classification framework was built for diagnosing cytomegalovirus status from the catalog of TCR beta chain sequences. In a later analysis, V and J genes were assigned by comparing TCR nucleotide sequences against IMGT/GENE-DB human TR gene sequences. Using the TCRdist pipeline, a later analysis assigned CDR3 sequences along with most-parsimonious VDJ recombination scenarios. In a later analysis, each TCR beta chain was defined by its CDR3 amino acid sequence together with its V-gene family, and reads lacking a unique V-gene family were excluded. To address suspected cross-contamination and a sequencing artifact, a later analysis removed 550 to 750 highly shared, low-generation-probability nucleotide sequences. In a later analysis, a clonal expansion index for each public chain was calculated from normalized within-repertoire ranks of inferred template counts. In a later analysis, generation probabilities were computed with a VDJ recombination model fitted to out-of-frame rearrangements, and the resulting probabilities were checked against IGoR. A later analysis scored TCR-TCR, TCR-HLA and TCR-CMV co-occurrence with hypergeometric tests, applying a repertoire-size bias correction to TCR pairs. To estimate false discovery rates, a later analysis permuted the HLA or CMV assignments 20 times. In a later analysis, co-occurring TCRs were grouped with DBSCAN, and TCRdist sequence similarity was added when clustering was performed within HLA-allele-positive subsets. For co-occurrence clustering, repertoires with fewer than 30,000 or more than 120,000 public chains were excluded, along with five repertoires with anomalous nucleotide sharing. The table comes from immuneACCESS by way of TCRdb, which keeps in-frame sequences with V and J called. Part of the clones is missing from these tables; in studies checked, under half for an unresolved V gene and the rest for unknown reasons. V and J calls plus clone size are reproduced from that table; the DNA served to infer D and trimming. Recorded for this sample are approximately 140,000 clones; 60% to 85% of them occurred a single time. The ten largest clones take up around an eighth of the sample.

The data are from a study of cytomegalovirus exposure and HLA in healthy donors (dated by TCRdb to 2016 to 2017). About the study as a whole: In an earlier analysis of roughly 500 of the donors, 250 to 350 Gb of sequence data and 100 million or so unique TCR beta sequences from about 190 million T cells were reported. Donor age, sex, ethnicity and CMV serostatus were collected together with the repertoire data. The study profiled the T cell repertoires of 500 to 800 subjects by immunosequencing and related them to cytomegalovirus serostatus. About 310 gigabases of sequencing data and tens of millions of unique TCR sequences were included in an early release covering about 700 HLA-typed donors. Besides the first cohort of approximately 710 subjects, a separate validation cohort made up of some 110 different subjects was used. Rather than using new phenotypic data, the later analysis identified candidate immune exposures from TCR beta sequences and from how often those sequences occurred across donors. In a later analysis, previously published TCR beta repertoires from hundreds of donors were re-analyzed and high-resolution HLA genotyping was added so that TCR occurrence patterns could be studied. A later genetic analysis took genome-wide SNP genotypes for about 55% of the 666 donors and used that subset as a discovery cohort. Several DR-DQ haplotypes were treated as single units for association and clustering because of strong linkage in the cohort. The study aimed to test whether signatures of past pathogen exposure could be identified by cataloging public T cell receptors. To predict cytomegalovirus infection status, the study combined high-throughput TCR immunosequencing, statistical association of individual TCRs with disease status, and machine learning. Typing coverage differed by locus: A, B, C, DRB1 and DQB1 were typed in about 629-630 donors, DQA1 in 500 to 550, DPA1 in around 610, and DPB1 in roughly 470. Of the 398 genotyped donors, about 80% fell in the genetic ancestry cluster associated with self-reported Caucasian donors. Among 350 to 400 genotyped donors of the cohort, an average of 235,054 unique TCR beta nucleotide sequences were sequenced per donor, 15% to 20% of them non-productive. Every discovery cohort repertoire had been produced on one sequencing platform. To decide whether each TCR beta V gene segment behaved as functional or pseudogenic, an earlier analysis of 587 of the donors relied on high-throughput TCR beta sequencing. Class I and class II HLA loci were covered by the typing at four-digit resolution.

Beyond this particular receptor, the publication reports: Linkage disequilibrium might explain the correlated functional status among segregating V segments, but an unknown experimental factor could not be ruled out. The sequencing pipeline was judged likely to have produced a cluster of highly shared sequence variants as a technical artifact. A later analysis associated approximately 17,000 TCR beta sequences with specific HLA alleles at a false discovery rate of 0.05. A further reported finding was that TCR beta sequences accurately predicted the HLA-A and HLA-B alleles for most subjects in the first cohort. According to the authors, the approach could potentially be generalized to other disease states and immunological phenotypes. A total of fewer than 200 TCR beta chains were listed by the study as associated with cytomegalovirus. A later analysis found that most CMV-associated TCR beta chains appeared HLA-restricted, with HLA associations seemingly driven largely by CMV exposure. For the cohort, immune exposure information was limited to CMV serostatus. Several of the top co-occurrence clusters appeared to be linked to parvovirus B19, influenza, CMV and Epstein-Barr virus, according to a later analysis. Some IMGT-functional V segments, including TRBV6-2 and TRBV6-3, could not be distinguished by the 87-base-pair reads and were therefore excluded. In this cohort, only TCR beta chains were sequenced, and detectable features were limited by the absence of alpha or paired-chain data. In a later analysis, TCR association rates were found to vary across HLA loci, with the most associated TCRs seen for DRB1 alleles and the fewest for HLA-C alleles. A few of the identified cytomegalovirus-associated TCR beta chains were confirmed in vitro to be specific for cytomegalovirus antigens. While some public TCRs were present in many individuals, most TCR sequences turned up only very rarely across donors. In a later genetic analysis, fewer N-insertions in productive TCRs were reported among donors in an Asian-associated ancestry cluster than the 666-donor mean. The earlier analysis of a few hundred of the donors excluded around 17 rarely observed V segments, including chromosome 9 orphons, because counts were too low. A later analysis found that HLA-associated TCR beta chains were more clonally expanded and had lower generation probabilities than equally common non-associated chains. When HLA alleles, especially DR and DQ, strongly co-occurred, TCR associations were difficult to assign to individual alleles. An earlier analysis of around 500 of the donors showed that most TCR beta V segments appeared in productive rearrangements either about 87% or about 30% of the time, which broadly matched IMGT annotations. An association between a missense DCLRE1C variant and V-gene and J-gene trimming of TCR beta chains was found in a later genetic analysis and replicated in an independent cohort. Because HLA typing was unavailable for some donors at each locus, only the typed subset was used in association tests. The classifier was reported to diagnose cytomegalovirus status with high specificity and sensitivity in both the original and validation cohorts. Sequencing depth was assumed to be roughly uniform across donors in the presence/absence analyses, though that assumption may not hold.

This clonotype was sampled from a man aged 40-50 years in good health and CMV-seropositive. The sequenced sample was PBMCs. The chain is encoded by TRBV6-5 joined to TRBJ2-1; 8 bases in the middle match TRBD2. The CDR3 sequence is CASSYSSGGGYEQFF. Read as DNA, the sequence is TGTGCCAGCAGTTACTCGAGCGGCGGGGGGTATGAGCAGTTCTTC.